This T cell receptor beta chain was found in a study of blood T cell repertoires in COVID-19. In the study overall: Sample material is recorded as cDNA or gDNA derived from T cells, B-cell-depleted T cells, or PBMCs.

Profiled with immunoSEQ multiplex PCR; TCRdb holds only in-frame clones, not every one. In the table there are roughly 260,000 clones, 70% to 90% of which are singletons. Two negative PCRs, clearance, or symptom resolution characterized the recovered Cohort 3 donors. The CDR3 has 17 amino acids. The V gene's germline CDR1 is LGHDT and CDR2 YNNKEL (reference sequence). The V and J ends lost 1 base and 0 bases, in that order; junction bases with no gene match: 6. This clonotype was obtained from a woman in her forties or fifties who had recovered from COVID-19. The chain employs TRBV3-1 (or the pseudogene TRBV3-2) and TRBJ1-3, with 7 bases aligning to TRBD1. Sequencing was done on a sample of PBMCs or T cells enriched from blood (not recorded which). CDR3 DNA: TGTGCCAGCAGCCAAGTTCTCGACAGGGACTCTGGAAACACCATATATTTT. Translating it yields CASSQVLDRDSGNTIYF.